This T cell receptor (beta chain) was recovered during a study of blood T cell repertoires in COVID-19. Study-wide background: Acute and convalescent COVID-19 specimens originated in the United States, Italy and Spain. From T cells, B-cell-depleted T cells, or PBMCs came the material, which was cDNA or gDNA.

Cohort assignment relied on participant-reported clinical history. This clone was seen only a few times. Sequencing was performed with immunoSEQ multiplex PCR; in TCRdb, only in-frame clones are kept and a portion is missing. The table has a few hundred thousand clones, approximately 80% seen once. Unmatched junction bases numbered 15, after V lost 8 bases and J lost 7 bases. The germline V gene encodes CDR1 MDHEN and CDR2 SYDVKM. CDR3 size: 15 residues. Specimen: PBMCs or T cells enriched from blood (not recorded which). This chain connects TRBV28 to TRBJ2-7, with 9 positions matching TRBD1. The receptor's source is a middle-aged woman with acute COVID-19. The CDR3, as DNA: TGTGCCAGCTCCTACGCCCACAGGGGGCGGGGGGAGCAGTACTTC. This codes for CASSYAHRGRGEQYF.